The 12 T cell receptor beta chains reported below all come from one sample, sequenced in a study of cytomegalovirus exposure and HLA in healthy donors. The PCR ran on 60 Vbeta and 13 Jbeta primers. The data were produced by immunoSEQ multiplex PCR, yet TCRdb's version contains in-frame clones alone and is incomplete. The sample lists 150,000 to 200,000 clones; roughly 82% were seen once. Sequencing used PBMCs. These receptors came from a middle-aged man in good health and CMV-seronegative.

This clone was detected a few times. The V and J genes are TRBV5-1 and TRBJ2-5; 11 bases match TRBD1. The CDR3 is 16 amino acids. Germline values: CDR1 SGHRS, CDR2 YFSETQ. V lost 5 bases and J lost 1; bases outside the gene matches: 7. The CDR3 here is CASSRTGTGGQETQYF. DNA for the CDR3: TGCGCCAGCAGTCGGACCGGGACAGGGGGCCAAGAGACCCAGTACTTC.

V is TRBV5-1 and J is TRBJ2-1; 9 nucleotides align to TRBD1. This CDR3 is 15 amino acids long. V lost 4 bases and J lost 0; bases outside the gene matches: 2. Germline V gene sequence: CDR1 SGHRS, CDR2 YFSETQ. The CDR3 DNA follows: TGCGCCAGCAGCCCGGGACAGGGCTCCTACAATGAGCAGTTCTTC. Its protein product is CASSPGQGSYNEQFF.

The table lists this clone with a few counts. The rearrangement joins TRBV4-3 to TRBJ1-1; the match to TRBD1 covers 12 bases. After removal of 1 base from V and 5 bases from J, the junction contained 20 bases not matched to a gene. Germline V gene sequence: CDR1 LGHNA, CDR2 YSLEER. There are 21 residues in the CDR3. The CDR3 reads CASSQGRSGTGGGWRGTEAFF. The CDR3 coding sequence is TGCGCCAGCAGCCAAGGCCGCTCCGGGACAGGGGGCGGGTGGCGCGGGACTGAAGCTTTCTTT.

J is TRBJ1-3 and V is TRBV11-2, with D possibly being TRBD1 (6 bases). CDR3 length: 16 amino acids. V was shortened by 1 base and J by 9 bases, with 19 bases between the two germline ends. CDR1 is SGHAT, CDR2 FQNNGV, per germline. The CDR3 nucleotides read TGTGCCAGCAGCTTAGGGACAGCCGATCGCAGGACCACCATATATTTT. This translates into CASSLGTADRRTTIYF.

J is TRBJ1-5 and V is TRBV4-3; D is possibly TRBD1 (6 bases). The V end lost 0 bases, the J end lost 9 bases, and 18 bases lay between the germline ends. Germline V gene lookup returns CDR1 LGHNA and CDR2 YSLEER. There are 16 residues in the CDR3. Here the CDR3 DNA reads TGCGCCAGCAGCCAAGAATGGGGGCAGGGGAGTGGGCCCCAGCATTTT. Translating it yields CASSQEWGQGSGPQHF.

This chain joins TRBV19 and TRBJ2-7, with a possible D match to TRBD1 (5 bases). The CDR3 runs 17 residues. Trimming left V 6 bases short and J 4 bases short, with 25 bases between. CDR1 LNHDA and CDR2 SQIVND come from the germline V gene (reference sequence). The CDR3 sequence is CASSPGHPGLYNYEQYF. In nucleotides, the CDR3 is TGTGCCAGTAGCCCCGGACATCCCGGGCTGTATAATTACGAGCAGTACTTC.

V usage is TRBV27 and J usage is TRBJ2-7, with 8 bases matching TRBD2. The V segment lost 6 bases and the J segment 2 bases; nucleotides outside the gene matches: 6. This CDR3 has 14 amino acids. The V gene's germline CDR1 is MNHEY and CDR2 SMNVEV (reference sequence). The CDR3 region is CASRERGRTYEQYF. CDR3 nucleotides: TGTGCCAGCAGGGAGCGGGGGCGAACCTACGAGCAGTACTTC.

This sequence joins TRBV2 and TRBJ1-4; 8 nucleotides agree with TRBD1. V was pared by 2 bases and J by 8 bases, with 7 bases of the junction left unmatched. The CDR3 is 15 residues long. CDR1 and CDR2 from the germline V gene are SNHLY and FYNNEI. The CDR3 region has the DNA TGTGCCAGCAGTGAATTAGGACAGGGCACAGAAAAACTGTTTTTT. Translating gives CASSELGQGTEKLFF.

This clone was seen just once. The chain links TRBV15 to TRBJ2-7; D is unclear. Germline V gene data show CDR1 as LNHNV and CDR2 as YYDKDF (reference sequence). The V end was cut by 1 base, the J end by 4 bases, with 11 bases between. The CDR3 is 14 residues long. Here the CDR3 DNA reads TGTGCCACCAGCAGAGGGTCCCCGCGGTACGAGCAGTACTTC. It encodes CATSRGSPRYEQYF.

The genes are TRBV5-8 and TRBJ2-5; the D gene is possibly TRBD2 (5 bases). Trimming shortened V by 1 base and J by 2 bases, and 12 bases separated the two germline ends. The CDR3 is 15 residues long. Germline loops: CDR1 SGHTS, CDR2 YDEGEE. As DNA, the CDR3 is TGTGCCAGCAGCTTGTTACTGGGGAGACAAGAGACCCAGTACTTC. Amino acid sequence: CASSLLLGRQETQYF. The whole variable domain, filled in from reference TRBV5-8 and TRBJ2-5, reads EAGVTQSPTHLIKTRGQQATLRCSPISGHTSVYWYQQALGLGLQFLLWYDEGEERNRGNFPPRFSGRQFPNYSSELNVNALELEDSALYLCASSLLLGRQETQYFGPGTRLLVL.

The rearrangement links TRBV19 to TRBJ2-7; no clear D gene. The CDR3 is 14 residues long. The germline V gene has CDR1 LNHDA and CDR2 SQIVND (reference sequence). The ends were cut back, 3 bases at V and 7 bases at J, with 16 bases in the middle. The CDR3 DNA follows: TGTGCCAGTAGTATGTGGCAGGATAGAAGGGAGCAGTACTTC. Translating it yields CASSMWQDRREQYF. Complete variable domain (other parts from reference TRBV19 and TRBJ2-7): DGGITQSPKYLFRKEGQNVTLSCEQNLNHDAMYWYRQDPGQGLRLIYYSQIVNDFQKGDIAEGYSVSREKKESFPLTVTSAQKNPTAFYLCASSMWQDRREQYFGPGTRLTVT.

V usage is TRBV11-2 and J usage is TRBJ2-7; D is undetermined. This CDR3 comprises 15 residues. The V gene lost 1 base and the J gene lost 1 base, with 11 bases spanning the gap. Germline values: CDR1 SGHAT, CDR2 FQNNGV. The DNA for the CDR3 is TGTGCCAGCAGCTTAGTGGCGGTTCTTTCCTACGAGCAGTACTTC. This codes for CASSLVAVLSYEQYF.